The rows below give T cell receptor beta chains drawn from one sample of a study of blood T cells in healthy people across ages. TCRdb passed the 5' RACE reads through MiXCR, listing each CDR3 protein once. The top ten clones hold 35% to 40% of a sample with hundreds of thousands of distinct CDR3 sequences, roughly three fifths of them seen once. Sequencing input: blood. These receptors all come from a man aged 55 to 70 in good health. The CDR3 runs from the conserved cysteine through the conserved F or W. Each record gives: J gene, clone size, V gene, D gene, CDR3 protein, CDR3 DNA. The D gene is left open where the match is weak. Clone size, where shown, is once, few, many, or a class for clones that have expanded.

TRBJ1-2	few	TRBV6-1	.	CASSEVSLAYGYTF	TGTGCCAGCAGTGAAGTGAGTCTTGCGTATGGCTACACCTTC
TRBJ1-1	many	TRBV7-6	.	CASSEPDREAFF	TGTGCCAGCAGCGAACCCGACCGTGAAGCTTTCTTT
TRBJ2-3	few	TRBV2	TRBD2	CASMRLAGARGTDTQYF	TGTGCCAGCATGAGACTAGCGGGGGCCCGGGGGACAGATACGCAGTATTTT
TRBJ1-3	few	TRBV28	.	CASSSSLGNTIYF	TGTGCCAGCAGTTCCTCACTTGGAAACACCATATATTTT
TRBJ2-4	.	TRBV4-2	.	CASSQDPRESQYF	TGTGCCAGCAGCCAAGACCCCCGTGAGTCCCAGTACTTC
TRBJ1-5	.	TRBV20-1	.	CSARAGVGNQPQHF	TGCAGTGCTAGAGCGGGCGTAGGCAATCAGCCCCAGCATTTT
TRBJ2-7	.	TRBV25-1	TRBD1	CASSDANRGSYEQYF	TGTGCCAGCAGTGATGCTAACAGGGGCTCCTACGAGCAGTACTTC
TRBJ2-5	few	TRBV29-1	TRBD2	CSVVGSSGLKETQYF	TGCAGCGTTGTCGGGTCTAGCGGGTTAAAAGAGACCCAGTACTTC
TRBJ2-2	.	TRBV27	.	CASSLMRNTGELFF	TGTGCCAGCAGTTTAATGCGGAACACCGGGGAGCTGTTTTTT
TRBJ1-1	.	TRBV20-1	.	CSARDPGQSAEAFF	TGCAGTGCTAGAGATCCCGGACAGTCGGCCGAAGCTTTCTTT
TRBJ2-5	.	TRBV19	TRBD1	CASTMSSDREQETQYF	TGTGCCAGTACCATGAGTTCGGACAGGGAGCAAGAGACCCAGTACTTC
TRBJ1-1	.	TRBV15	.	CATTESRSTEAFF	TGTGCCACCACCGAGTCGAGGAGCACTGAAGCTTTCTTT
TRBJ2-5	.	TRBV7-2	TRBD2	CASSRTSGAMETQYF	TGTGCCAGCAGCAGGACTAGCGGGGCAATGGAGACCCAGTACTTC
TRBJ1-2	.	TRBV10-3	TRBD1	CAISESGQVRDGYTF	TGTGCCATCAGTGAGTCCGGACAGGTCCGCGATGGCTACACCTTC
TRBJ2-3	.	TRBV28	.	CATTPTATDTQYF	TGTGCCACTACCCCGACAGCCACAGATACGCAGTATTTT
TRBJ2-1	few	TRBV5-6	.	CASSDRGRTYPYNEQFF	TGTGCCAGCAGCGATCGTGGTAGGACCTACCCCTACAATGAGCAGTTCTTC
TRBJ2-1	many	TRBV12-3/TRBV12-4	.	CASSLVRGQGNEQFF	TGTGCCAGCAGTTTAGTAAGGGGCCAAGGAAATGAGCAGTTCTTC
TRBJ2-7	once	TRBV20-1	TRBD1	CSATPEDRPYEQYF	TGCAGTGCTACTCCCGAGGACAGGCCATACGAGCAGTACTTC
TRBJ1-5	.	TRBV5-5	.	CASSLVTGSDQPQHF	TGTGCCAGCAGCTTGGTCACAGGGAGCGATCAGCCCCAGCATTTT
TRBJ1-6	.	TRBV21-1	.	CASSKGFRQREYNSPLHF	TGTGCCAGCAGCAAAGGGTTCCGGCAGAGGGAATATAATTCACCCCTCCACTTT
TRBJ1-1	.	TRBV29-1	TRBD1	CSVEPDRLNTEAFF	TGCAGCGTTGAACCGGACAGGTTGAACACTGAAGCTTTCTTT
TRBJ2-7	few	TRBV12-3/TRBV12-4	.	CASSLPPETATYEQYF	TGTGCCAGCAGTTTACCCCCGGAGACTGCCACCTACGAGCAGTACTTC
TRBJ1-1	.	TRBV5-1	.	CASSSGGGETEAFF	TGCGCCAGCAGCTCCGGGGGAGGGGAAACTGAAGCTTTCTTT
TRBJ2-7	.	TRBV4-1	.	CASSPGVVPHEQYF	TGCGCCAGCAGCCCAGGGGTCGTCCCCCACGAGCAGTACTTC
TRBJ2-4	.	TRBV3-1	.	CASSARGENIQYF	TGTGCCAGCAGCGCAAGAGGGGAAAACATTCAGTACTTC
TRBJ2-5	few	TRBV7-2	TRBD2	CASSPSPRGGKETQYF	TGTGCCAGCAGCCCCTCGCCCCGGGGGGGCAAAGAGACCCAGTACTTC
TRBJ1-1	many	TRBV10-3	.	CAIKLQGNTEAFF	TGTGCCATCAAGTTACAGGGGAACACTGAAGCTTTCTTT
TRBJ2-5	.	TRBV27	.	CASNNMGGTQYF	TGTGCCAGCAATAACATGGGTGGGACCCAGTACTTC
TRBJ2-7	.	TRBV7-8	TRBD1	CASSKDRAYEQYF	TGTGCCAGCAGCAAGGACAGGGCTTACGAGCAGTACTTC
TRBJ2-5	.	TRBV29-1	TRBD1	CSVGQGGWKETQYF	TGCAGCGTGGGACAGGGGGGGTGGAAAGAGACCCAGTACTTC
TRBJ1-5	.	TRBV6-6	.	CASRDQGREQPQHF	TGTGCCAGCAGGGATCAGGGGCGGGAACAGCCCCAGCATTTT